A selection of T cell receptor beta chains follows, all from one sample in a study of T cells after posttransplantation cyclophosphamide. TCRdb's table, derived via immunoSEQ multiplex PCR, lists solely in-frame clones and lacks some. This table holds approximately 30,000 clones with no singletons; the top ten claim approximately 6.4%. The source material was PBMCs. These receptors originate from a woman between 50 and 59 years old in good health and a related stem cell transplant donor. Both conserved end residues are part of each CDR3. A D gene is named only where the DNA matches it firmly. Sizes are listed as once, few or many counts, or a class when the clone is expanded.

v_gene	abundance	d_gene	j_gene	CDR3aa	CDR3nt
TRBV5-6	many	-	TRBJ1-4	CASSFVGANEKLFF	TGTGCCAGCAGCTTCGTGGGGGCGAATGAAAAACTGTTTTTT
TRBV10-3	many	TRBD1	TRBJ2-2	CAIPRGQGDFGELFF	TGTGCCATCCCTAGGGGACAGGGAGATTTCGGGGAGCTGTTTTTT
TRBV19	many	TRBD1	TRBJ1-1	CASLQGDSVNTEAFF	TGTGCCAGTTTACAAGGGGACAGCGTGAACACTGAAGCTTTCTTT
TRBV28	many	-	TRBJ1-2	CASSFLAHWEQGGGYTF	TGTGCCAGCAGTTTTTTGGCCCATTGGGAACAGGGTGGAGGCTACACCTTC
TRBV5-4	many	TRBD1	TRBJ2-2	CASSPRTGNTGELFF	TGTGCCAGCAGCCCCAGGACAGGGAACACCGGGGAGCTGTTTTTT
TRBV6-2/TRBV6-3	many	-	TRBJ1-1	CASSFGRGNTEAFF	TGTGCCAGCAGTTTCGGAAGGGGGAACACTGAAGCTTTCTTT
TRBV5-6	many	TRBD1	TRBJ1-1	CASSWPQGDTEAFF	TGTGCCAGCAGCTGGCCACAGGGGGACACTGAAGCTTTCTTT
TRBV6-5	many	-	TRBJ2-3	CASSFVAEDTQYF	TGTGCCAGCAGTTTTGTCGCGGAAGATACGCAGTATTTT
TRBV4-2	few	TRBD2	TRBJ2-5	CASSPRGARASGSIRQETQYF	TGTGCCAGCAGCCCTCGAGGGGCCCGGGCTAGCGGGAGTATCCGTCAAGAGACCCAGTACTTC
TRBV6-1	many	TRBD1	TRBJ2-7	CASRQGQSLYYEQYF	TGTGCCAGCAGGCAGGGACAGTCTTTATACTACGAGCAGTACTTC